The 32 T cell receptor beta chains given below trace back to one sample, sequenced in a study of shared clonotypes between healthy human individuals. Here immunoSEQ multiplex PCR was the method, and the copy in TCRdb shows in-frame clones only, minus some. The table includes roughly 2,000,000 clones, approximately 94% detected once. CD8 cells classed as naive were CD45RO-negative and positively selected for CCR7, excluding terminally differentiated effector memory CD45RA+ cells. Material: naive CD8+ T cells sorted from blood. The source is a man aged 18 to 29 in good health.

CDR3 protein: CASSPTRTGVEQYF. CDR3 DNA: TGTGCCAGCAGTCCTACCCGGACAGGGGTCGAGCAGTACTTC. V is TRBV27 and J is TRBJ2-7, with 9 bases fitting TRBD1. This CDR3 has 14 residues. The germline V gene encodes CDR1 MNHEY and CDR2 SMNVEV (reference sequence). V shed 5 bases, J shed 6 bases, and the junction held 8 bases outside the gene matches.

The chain carries TRBV6-1 and TRBJ2-1; 7 bases agree with TRBD2. Germline V lookup: CDR1 MNHNS, CDR2 SASEGT. The V gene end was trimmed by 6 bases and the J gene end by 8 bases; junction bases not matched to a gene: 7. The CDR3 is 13 amino acids. DNA for the CDR3: TGTGCCAGCAGGGAGGGAGGGCACGATGAGCAGTTCTTC. Translation: CASREGGHDEQFF.

J is TRBJ2-5 and V is TRBV6-5; D is uncertain. The CDR3 has 16 amino acids. Germline values: CDR1 MNHEY, CDR2 SVGAGI. Trimming cost V 2 bases and J 3 bases, with 16 bases left between them. The CDR3 coding sequence is TGTGCCAGCAGTTACCTTCGGGCCGATAAGAAAGAGACCCAGTACTTC. Encoded protein: CASSYLRADKKETQYF.

A word on this clone: Different DNA sequences within this sample yield the same CDR3. This rearrangement joins TRBV27 to TRBJ1-2, with D perhaps TRBD1 (5 bases). The CDR3 totals 20 residues. Trimming took 3 bases from V and 3 from J, leaving 29 bases between them. CDR1 MNHEY and CDR2 SMNVEV come from the germline V gene (reference sequence). The CDR3 sequence: CASSFETGQPLAYPYYGYTF. CDR3 in DNA: TGTGCCAGCAGTTTTGAAACAGGCCAACCCCTGGCCTATCCCTACTATGGCTACACCTTC.

The genes are TRBV27 and TRBJ1-5, with a possible D match to TRBD1 (5 bases). Germline V gene data show CDR1 as MNHEY and CDR2 as SMNVEV (reference sequence). The V end lost 6 bases, the J end lost 2 bases, and 14 bases lay between the germline ends. This CDR3 is 15 amino acids long. CDR3 protein: CASRPTVLGNQPQHF. The CDR3 DNA reads as TGTGCCAGCAGACCGACAGTCCTGGGCAATCAGCCCCAGCATTTT.

The V and J genes are TRBV4-2 and TRBJ1-1; weak D call: TRBD1 (6 bases). The CDR3 is made up of 14 amino acids. CDR1 and CDR2 (germline): LGHNA, YNFKEQ. Trimming shortened V by 0 bases and J by 7 bases, and 12 bases separated the two germline ends. CDR3 DNA sequence: TGTGCCAGCAGCCAAGATTTATCAGGGGTTGAAGCTTTCTTT. It encodes CASSQDLSGVEAFF.

V and J are TRBV6-1 and TRBJ1-2; no firm D call. The germline V gene encodes CDR1 MNHNS and CDR2 SASEGT. V lost 8 bases and J 4 bases, leaving 11 bases between the germline ends. The CDR3 is 12 amino acids. The CDR3 spells CASRGLSYGYTF. The CDR3 DNA is TGTGCCAGCCGAGGACTGAGCTATGGCTACACCTTC.

The chain joins TRBV28 to TRBJ2-2; 10 positions match TRBD1. This CDR3 comprises 15 residues. J lost 3 bases, V lost 5 bases, and 3 bases had no gene match. Germline CDR1 is MDHEN and CDR2 is SYDVKM. The CDR3 loop reads CASSLGTGDTGELFF. DNA of the CDR3: TGTGCCAGCAGTCTCGGGACAGGGGACACCGGGGAGCTGTTTTTT. Full variable domain (rest looked up from reference TRBV28 and TRBJ2-2): DVKVTQSSRYLVKRTGEKVFLECVQDMDHENMFWYRQDPGLGLRLIYFSYDVKMKEKGDIPEGYSVSREKKERFSLILESASTNQTSMYLCASSLGTGDTGELFFGEGSRLTVL.

This chain uses TRBV9 with TRBJ2-3, with 9 positions matching TRBD2. The V and J ends lost 3 bases and 4 bases, in that order; junction bases with no gene match: 12. CDR1 SGDLS and CDR2 YYNGEE come from the germline V gene. The CDR3 has 17 amino acids. The CDR3 region is CASSDLAGAVVADTQYF. The CDR3 nucleotides read TGTGCCAGCAGCGATTTAGCGGGAGCCGTAGTAGCAGATACGCAGTATTTT.

The J gene is TRBJ2-7, the V gene TRBV4-3; D might be TRBD2 (6 bases). The CDR3 spans 17 residues. Trimming pared 0 bases from V and 1 base from J, leaving 16 bases between. Germline lookup yields CDR1 LGHNA and CDR2 YSLEER. CDR3 DNA sequence: TGCGCCAGCAGCCAAGATACAGAGGGAGGCCCTTCCTACGAGCAGTACTTC. Translating it yields CASSQDTEGGPSYEQYF.

The J gene is TRBJ2-1, the V gene TRBV5-4, with 9 bases aligning to TRBD2. J gave up 9 bases and V 4 bases, and 5 bases lay outside the gene matches. Germline V gene sequence: CDR1 SGHNT, CDR2 YYREEE (reference sequence). This CDR3 has 13 residues. CDR3 in DNA: TGTGCCAGCAGCCTAGGACTAGCGACTGAGCAGTTCTTC. Its protein product is CASSLGLATEQFF.

The chain combines TRBV6-1 with TRBJ2-3; 7 positions match TRBD1. This CDR3 region has 15 residues. V lost 6 bases, J lost 2 bases, and 8 bases stayed unmatched. The germline V gene has CDR1 MNHNS and CDR2 SASEGT. CDR3 region: CASSFWDSSTDTQYF. CDR3 coding DNA: TGTGCCAGCAGCTTCTGGGACAGCTCCACAGATACGCAGTATTTT.

This clone was counted once. The rearrangement links TRBV4-1 to TRBJ2-3; 10 bases match TRBD2. CDR1 is MGHRA, CDR2 YSYEKL, per germline. The ends lost 4 bases at V and 1 base at J; junction bases unmatched: 11. The CDR3 has 18 residues. The CDR3 is CASSPLGTSAHRTDTQYF. The CDR3 region has the DNA TGCGCCAGCAGCCCCCTTGGGACTAGCGCACACCGCACAGATACGCAGTATTTT.

The chain couples TRBV9 to TRBJ2-7; 7 bases agree with TRBD2. The CDR3 is 14 residues long. V shed 2 bases, J shed 3 bases, and the junction held 5 bases outside the gene matches. Per the germline V gene, CDR1 is SGDLS and CDR2 is YYNGEE. The CDR3 is CASSVGGDRYEQYF. The CDR3 nucleotides read TGTGCCAGCAGCGTTGGGGGGGACCGCTACGAGCAGTACTTC.

The chain has TRBV19 and TRBJ1-1; perhaps TRBD1 as D (5 bases). The germline CDR1 and CDR2 sequences are LNHDA and SQIVND (reference sequence). The V end lost 7 bases, the J end lost 0 bases, and 12 bases lay between the germline ends. The CDR3 runs 14 residues. CDR3 sequence: CASTGGALNTEAFF. The CDR3 DNA follows: TGTGCCAGTACTGGGGGAGCATTGAACACTGAAGCTTTCTTT.

The gene calls are TRBV27 and TRBJ2-6, with 9 positions matching TRBD1. CDR3 length equals 16 residues. Germline-derived CDR1 and CDR2 are MNHEY and SMNVEV (reference sequence). Germline trimming cut 4 bases from V and 3 bases from J; bases unmatched to any gene: 4. Here the CDR3 reads CASSYRGLSGANVLTF. As DNA, the CDR3 is TGTGCCAGCAGTTACAGGGGGCTAAGTGGGGCCAACGTCCTGACTTTC.

The rearrangement joins TRBV10-3 to TRBJ2-7; a weak D match, TRBD2 (6 bases). Deletions cut 6 bases from V and 1 base from J, with 16 bases between. The CDR3 length is 15 residues. Germline V CDR1 and CDR2: ENHRY, SYGVKD. For the CDR3, the DNA is TGTGCCATCAGCTCCGGGACTCCCAGTTCCTACGAGCAGTACTTC. It encodes CAISSGTPSSYEQYF.

This chain links TRBV13 with TRBJ2-7; D might be TRBD1 (5 bases). The V gene's germline CDR1 is PRHDT and CDR2 FYEKMQ (reference sequence). CDR3 length equals 16 residues. Trimming pared 2 bases from V and 4 bases from J, leaving 18 bases between. The CDR3 here is CASSLHGGAQGYEQYF. CDR3 sequence (DNA): TGTGCCAGCAGCTTACACGGCGGTGCCCAGGGATACGAGCAGTACTTC.

This clone was seen only a few times. The chain joins TRBV10-2 to TRBJ1-1; D unresolved. The CDR3 totals 11 residues. Germline V gene sequence: CDR1 WSHSY, CDR2 SAAADI. The ends were cut back, 4 bases at V and 1 base at J, with 1 base in the middle. The CDR3, as DNA: TGCGCCAGCAGTGGGAACACTGAAGCTTTCTTT. Translation gives CASSGNTEAFF.

The chain is built from TRBV4-2 and TRBJ2-7; D call uncertain. CDR1 is LGHNA and CDR2 is YNFKEQ in the germline V gene. V lost 0 bases to trimming and J lost 2 bases, with 5 bases between them. The CDR3 has 13 amino acids. DNA for the CDR3: TGTGCCAGCAGCCAAGAAACCGCCTACGAGCAGTACTTC. This sequence encodes CASSQETAYEQYF.

The chain joins TRBV9 to TRBJ2-5; 7 nucleotides line up with TRBD1. The CDR3 contains 14 residues. The J segment lost 5 bases and the V segment lost 4 bases, leaving 8 bases of the junction unmatched. The germline V gene encodes CDR1 SGDLS and CDR2 YYNGEE. CDR3 sequence: CASSPQGEWETQYF. The DNA of the CDR3 is TGTGCCAGCAGCCCCCAGGGGGAGTGGGAGACCCAGTACTTC.

This chain joins TRBV27 and TRBJ2-7; D may correspond to TRBD1 or TRBD2 (5 bases each). Trimming took 3 bases from V and 0 from J, leaving 12 bases between them. The CDR3 is made up of 15 amino acids. The germline gives CDR1 MNHEY, CDR2 SMNVEV (reference sequence). The CDR3 region is CASSFFAGSSYEQYF. For the CDR3, the DNA is TGTGCCAGCAGTTTTTTCGCAGGGAGCTCCTACGAGCAGTACTTC.

This sequence joins TRBV10-3 and TRBJ2-7; no clear D gene. V shed 3 bases and J shed 3 bases, with 9 bases lying between them. Germline V CDR1 and CDR2: ENHRY, SYGVKD. This CDR3 has 13 residues. The CDR3 sequence: CAISDRTGYEQYF. DNA of the CDR3: TGTGCCATCAGTGACAGGACGGGCTACGAGCAGTACTTC.

The chain carries TRBV7-9 and TRBJ2-1; 14 nucleotides match TRBD2. V shed 6 bases and J 6 bases; nucleotides not matched to a gene: 7. Germline loops: CDR1 SEHNR, CDR2 FQNEAQ (reference sequence). The CDR3 totals 16 residues. CDR3 DNA sequence: TGTGCCAGCAGACCCCCGGGGACTAGCGGGAGCAATGAGCAGTTCTTC. This sequence encodes CASRPPGTSGSNEQFF.

The chain links TRBV2 to TRBJ2-7, with 7 bases lining up with TRBD1. The V and J ends lost 8 bases and 6 bases, in that order; junction bases with no gene match: 7. This CDR3 spans 12 amino acids. Germline lookup yields CDR1 SNHLY and CDR2 FYNNEI. In DNA, the CDR3 is TGTGCCAGCGAGTTGACAGGGCCCGAGCAGTACTTC. This encodes CASELTGPEQYF.

The chain is built from TRBV15 and TRBJ2-2, with 7 bases identical to TRBD2. Germline CDR1 LNHNV, CDR2 YYDKDF (reference sequence). The CDR3 runs to 15 residues. V was clipped by 6 bases and J by 4 bases; unmatched bases: 8. This chain's CDR3 is CATREGGGGTGELFF. The CDR3 DNA reads TGTGCCACCAGGGAGGGAGGCGGGGGCACCGGGGAGCTGTTTTTT.

As concerns this clone: Within the sample, other DNA sequences also encode this same CDR3. J is TRBJ2-7 and V is TRBV29-1, with D perhaps matching TRBD1 or TRBD2 (7 bases each). This CDR3 has 13 residues. Germline CDR1 is SQVTM and CDR2 is ANQGSEA. Trimming left V 3 bases short and J 3 bases short, with 12 bases between. The CDR3 coding sequence is TGCAGCGTTGAGGGAGGGGGCATCTACGAGCAGTACTTC. Encoded protein: CSVEGGGIYEQYF.

The J gene is TRBJ2-5, the V gene TRBV27; D is ambiguous. This CDR3 contains 14 residues. Germline-derived CDR1 and CDR2 are MNHEY and SMNVEV (reference sequence). Deletions cut 3 bases from V and 5 bases from J, with 13 bases between. The CDR3 nucleotides read TGTGCCAGCAGTTTTATCCAGGCCCTGGAGACCCAGTACTTC. This gives the protein CASSFIQALETQYF.

The DNA of the CDR3 is TGTGCCAGCAGCTTAGTACCGGGACAGGGAGGACTAGCGGGTCCAGATACGCAGTATTTT. The encoded protein is CASSLVPGQGGLAGPDTQYF. The chain carries TRBV13 and TRBJ2-3, with 11 bases matching TRBD2. Germline loops: CDR1 PRHDT, CDR2 FYEKMQ (reference sequence). The CDR3 loop spans 20 amino acids. Trimming cost V 1 base and J 4 bases; bases outside gene matches: 16.

The V call is TRBV2, the J call TRBJ2-1; 11 nucleotides match TRBD2. The germline gives CDR1 SNHLY, CDR2 FYNNEI. The CDR3 length is 15 residues. With 7 bases clipped from V and 5 bases from J, the junction kept 7 bases outside the gene matches. CDR3 bases: TGTGCCAGCAAGGAAGGGACTAGCGGTAACAATGAGCAGTTCTTC. It is translated as CASKEGTSGNNEQFF.

The chain couples TRBV7-8 to TRBJ2-7, with unresolved D. This CDR3 has 15 residues. Germline-derived CDR1 and CDR2 are SGHVS and FQNEAQ. The ends were cut back, 1 base at V and 0 bases at J, with 10 bases in the middle. The CDR3 DNA reads TGTGCCAGCAGCTTAGTTGGGTCGAGCTCCTACGAGCAGTACTTC. Protein sequence: CASSLVGSSSYEQYF.

The rearrangement joins TRBV11-2 to TRBJ2-2, with D perhaps matching TRBD1 (6 bases). Germline V gives CDR1 SGHAT, CDR2 FQNNGV. CDR3 size: 15 residues. Trimming took off 3 bases at V and 4 bases at J, with 12 bases between the two ends. The CDR3 sequence: CASSFGGAITGELFF. The CDR3 DNA follows: TGTGCCAGCAGCTTTGGGGGCGCGATCACCGGGGAGCTGTTTTTT. The full variable domain, its missing parts supplied by reference TRBV11-2 and TRBJ2-2, is EAGVAQSPRYKIIEKRQSVAFWCNPISGHATLYWYQQILGQGPKLLIQFQNNGVVDDSQLPKDRFSAERLKGVDSTLKIQPAKLEDSAVYLCASSFGGAITGELFFGEGSRLTVL.